This T cell receptor (beta chain) was profiled in a study of shared clonotypes between healthy human individuals. The naive CD8 subset, CD45RO-negative cells positively selected for CCR7, excluded terminally differentiated effector memory CD45RA+ cells. Data came from immunoSEQ multiplex PCR; TCRdb stores just in-frame clones and leaves some out. The profile covers hundreds of thousands of clones, with 96% appearing a single time and 0.11% taken by the ten largest. From germline, CDR1 is SEHNR and CDR2 FQNEAQ (reference sequence). Trimming removed 5 bases from V and 5 bases from J, with 13 bases in between. CDR3 length: 13 amino acids.

The source material was naive CD8+ T cells sorted from blood. The V and J genes are TRBV7-9 and TRBJ2-7, with D perhaps TRBD1 or TRBD2 (6 bases each). The TCR comes from a woman aged 30 to 39 in good health. The CDR3 DNA follows: TGTGCCAGCAGCCAGTCCGGGGGCCACGAGCAGTACTTC. The encoded protein is CASSQSGGHEQYF.